One sample yielded the 29 T cell receptor beta chains listed below, sequenced in a study of blood T cell repertoires in COVID-19. Using immunoSEQ multiplex PCR, the repertoire was profiled, and TCRdb retains in-frame clones only, with some absent. Of about 170,000 clones listed, around 84% are singletons. The sequencing sample was made of peripheral blood. These receptors all stem from an elderly woman with COVID-19, enrolled during active disease.

This chain joins TRBV25-1 and TRBJ2-7; TRBD1 matches at 9 bases. Per the germline V gene, CDR1 is MGHDK and CDR2 is SYGVNS. The CDR3 consists of 15 residues. Losses at the gene ends were 3 bases for V and 2 bases for J; bases not matched to a gene: 5. The CDR3 reads CASSETGGVTYEQYF. The CDR3, as DNA: TGTGCCAGCAGTGAGACAGGGGGTGTCACCTACGAGCAGTACTTC.

The V gene is TRBV28, the J gene TRBJ1-5; D not certain. Germline CDR1 is MDHEN and CDR2 is SYDVKM. The V end was cut by 3 bases, the J end by 7 bases, with 7 bases between. CDR3 length: 12 residues. CDR3 DNA: TGTGCCAGCAGTTTCCAGAGGCAGCCCCAGCATTTT. The encoded protein is CASSFQRQPQHF.

This clone was counted between two and nine times. The chain carries TRBV18 and TRBJ1-1; D may be TRBD1 (5 bases). Germline CDR1 and CDR2: KGHSH and LQKENI. Deletions cut 10 bases from V and 8 bases from J, with 20 bases between. This CDR3 is built from 13 residues. CDR3 bases: TGTGCCACTTCAGGGTCCCTAGAGCTGGAAGCTTTCTTT. Residues: CATSGSLELEAFF. Filled out from reference TRBV18 and TRBJ1-1, the complete variable domain reads NAGVMQNPRHLVRRRGQEARLRCSPMKGHSHVYWYRQLPEEGLKFMVYLQKENIIDESGMPKERFSAEFPKEGPSILRIQQVVRGDSAAYFCATSGSLELEAFFGQGTRLTVV.

With respect to this clone: This sample also contains other DNA sequences that code for the same CDR3. CDR3 sequence: CASSLEGPNQPQHF. CDR3 coding DNA: TGTGCCAGCAGTTTAGAGGGCCCCAACCAGCCCCAGCATTTT. The rearrangement links TRBV27 to TRBJ1-5, with D uncertain. Germline V lookup: CDR1 MNHEY, CDR2 SMNVEV (reference sequence). The CDR3 covers 14 residues. Deletions cut 2 bases from V and 7 bases from J, with 12 bases between.

The chain is built from TRBV5-1 and TRBJ1-4; D remains unclear. This CDR3 contains 16 residues. V lost 0 bases and J lost 4, with 13 bases in between. Germline CDR1 reads SGHRS; CDR2 reads YFSETQ. The CDR3 bases are TGCGCCAGCAGCTTGGTCCCGGGTGGTGGTAATGAAAAACTGTTTTTT. Protein: CASSLVPGGGNEKLFF.

In DNA, the CDR3 is TGTGCCAGCAGCTCCAGTATCCGTGGCTACACCTTC. This gives the protein CASSSSIRGYTF. The chain carries TRBV5-6 and TRBJ1-2, with D unclear. Trimming removed 3 bases from V and 7 bases from J, with 10 bases in between. Germline V gene lookup returns CDR1 SGHDT and CDR2 YYEEEE. There are 12 residues in the CDR3.

This rearrangement joins TRBV6-5 to TRBJ1-2; perhaps TRBD1 as D (5 bases). Trimming removed 8 bases at V and 8 bases at J, with 18 bases between. Per germline, CDR1 MNHEY and CDR2 SVGAGI. The CDR3 is 13 amino acids. The CDR3 DNA follows: TGTGCCAGCGCCGGAGGGGCGGCTAGGGGCTACACCTTC. This gives the protein CASAGGAARGYTF.

The chain employs TRBV21-1 and TRBJ2-5; the table's D call TRBD1 went unverified against the DNA. TRBV21-1 is an annotated pseudogene. CDR3 length: 15 residues. The CDR3 reads CASTSSTGGRKTQYF. CDR3 bases: TGTGCCAGCACTAGCTCGACAGGGGGCAGGAAGACCCAGTACTTC.

CDR3 sequence (DNA): TGTGCCAGCAGCGTAGAGCTTCTCCATCCTAGCACAGATACGCAGTATTTT. This encodes CASSVELLHPSTDTQYF. This chain uses TRBV9 with TRBJ2-3; D remains ambiguous. Trimming pared 0 bases from V and 0 bases from J, leaving 14 bases between. The CDR3 is made up of 17 amino acids. Germline V gene sequence: CDR1 SGDLS, CDR2 YYNGEE. Together with reference TRBV9 and TRBJ2-3, the CDR3 gives the full variable domain: DSGVTQTPKHLITATGQRVTLRCSPRSGDLSVYWYQQSLDQGLQFLIQYYNGEERAKGNILERFSAQQFPDLHSELNLSSLELGDSALYFCASSVELLHPSTDTQYFGPGTRLTVL.

The sample holds one count of this clone. The chain joins TRBV6-6 to TRBJ2-7, with D possibly being TRBD2 (5 bases). In germline, CDR1 is MNHNY, CDR2 SVGAGI (reference sequence). This CDR3 spans 15 amino acids. The V gene lost 6 bases and the J gene lost 3 bases, with 18 bases spanning the gap. CDR3 nucleotide sequence: TGTGCCAGCAGCCCTCGGGGTACCACGGACTACGAGCAGTACTTC. Translation: CASSPRGTTDYEQYF.

The chain is built from TRBV3-1 (or the pseudogene TRBV3-2) and TRBJ2-1, with TRBD2 matching over 7 bases. This CDR3 contains 15 residues. CDR1 is LGHDT and CDR2 is YNNKEL in the germline V gene (reference sequence). V lost 1 base to trimming and J lost 4 bases; unmatched junction nucleotides: 4. The CDR3 DNA reads TGTGCCAGCAGCCAAGTTGCGGGAGCTTACAATGAGCAGTTCTTC. Amino acid sequence: CASSQVAGAYNEQFF.

The V gene is TRBV18, the J gene TRBJ2-6; D call uncertain. The germline V and J ends were trimmed by 5 bases and 0 bases, with 17 bases remaining between them. CDR1 KGHSH and CDR2 LQKENI come from the germline V gene. The CDR3 extends over 18 amino acids. CDR3 loop: CASSLMAVFSSGANVLTF. The CDR3 nucleotides read TGTGCCAGCTCATTGATGGCGGTTTTTAGCTCTGGGGCCAACGTCCTGACTTTC. Variable domain in full (rest from reference TRBV18 and TRBJ2-6): NAGVMQNPRHLVRRRGQEARLRCSPMKGHSHVYWYRQLPEEGLKFMVYLQKENIIDESGMPKERFSAEFPKEGPSILRIQQVVRGDSAAYFCASSLMAVFSSGANVLTFGAGSRLTVL.

In this sample, this clone turned up once. V and J are TRBV7-9 and TRBJ1-2, with TRBD1 matching over 7 bases. Germline V CDR1 and CDR2: SEHNR, FQNEAQ (reference sequence). The V and J ends lost 5 bases and 0 bases, in that order; junction bases with no gene match: 6. The CDR3 runs 15 residues. This CDR3 is CASSPGGQSNYGYTF. The CDR3 coding sequence is TGTGCCAGCAGCCCTGGGGGACAGTCTAACTATGGCTACACCTTC.

The chain employs TRBV11-2 and TRBJ2-7, with D perhaps TRBD2 (6 bases). The CDR3 length is 14 residues. V was shortened by 5 bases and J by 0 bases, with 11 bases between the two germline ends. From germline, CDR1 is SGHAT and CDR2 FQNNGV. CDR3 sequence: CASSRGVTSYEQYF. CDR3 nucleotide sequence: TGTGCCAGCAGCCGCGGGGTAACCTCCTACGAGCAGTACTTC.

The V gene is TRBV11-2, the J gene TRBJ2-2; weak D call: TRBD2 (5 bases). Deletions cut 6 bases from V and 4 bases from J, with 15 bases between. The CDR3 runs to 15 residues. Germline V gene data show CDR1 as SGHAT and CDR2 as FQNNGV. The CDR3 nucleotides are TGTGCCAGCAGTATAACCGCGGGTGTCACCGGGGAGCTGTTTTTT. This codes for CASSITAGVTGELFF.

The chain recombines TRBV10-3 with TRBJ1-3, with D tentatively TRBD1 (5 bases). Between the trimmed V and J ends, which lost 0 bases and 0 bases, there was a span of 12 bases. This CDR3 contains 17 residues. CDR1 and CDR2 from the germline V gene are ENHRY and SYGVKD. This chain's CDR3 is CAISESGGLASGNTIYF. The CDR3 DNA follows: TGTGCCATCAGTGAGTCGGGGGGACTGGCCTCTGGAAACACCATATATTTT.

In this sample, this clone turned up many times. The V call is TRBV3-1 (or the pseudogene TRBV3-2), the J call TRBJ2-7, with unresolved D. The germline V and J ends were trimmed by 2 bases and 1 base, with 9 bases remaining between them. Germline assignment: CDR1 LGHDT and CDR2 YNNKEL (reference sequence). The CDR3 spans 14 residues. The CDR3 region has the DNA TGTGCCAGCAGCCAAAGGTTCAGGTCCTACGAGCAGTACTTC. The encoded protein is CASSQRFRSYEQYF.

A few counts support this clone. The chain has TRBV2 and TRBJ1-5; 9 bases fit TRBD1. Germline CDR1 is SNHLY and CDR2 is FYNNEI. J gave up 7 bases and V 6 bases, and 13 bases lay outside the gene matches. This CDR3 has 16 residues. The CDR3 bases are TGTGCCAGCAGGGGGCCCGGGACAGGGTACAAACAGCCCCAGCATTTT. Translated: CASRGPGTGYKQPQHF. Drawing the rest from reference TRBV2 and TRBJ1-5, the complete variable domain is EPEVTQTPSHQVTQMGQEVILRCVPISNHLYFYWYRQILGQKVEFLVSFYNNEISEKSEIFDDQFSVERPDGSNFTLKIRSTKLEDSAMYFCASRGPGTGYKQPQHFGDGTRLSIL.

This rearrangement joins TRBV5-1 to TRBJ1-2, with D perhaps matching TRBD1 (6 bases). CDR3 length: 15 residues. V lost 4 bases to trimming and J lost 3 bases, with 16 bases between them. From germline, CDR1 is SGHRS and CDR2 YFSETQ. In DNA form, the CDR3 reads TGCGCCAGCAGCGTGGGACAAGTCTACTACTATGGCTACACCTTC. Translation: CASSVGQVYYYGYTF.

V and J are TRBV19 and TRBJ1-5; D unclear. CDR1 is LNHDA and CDR2 is SQIVND in the germline V gene (reference sequence). CDR3 size: 14 residues. V dropped 7 bases and J dropped 6 bases, with 16 bases sitting between them. CDR3 sequence: CASNRRPDAQPQHF. CDR3 nucleotides: TGTGCCAGTAATCGGCGGCCGGATGCTCAGCCCCAGCATTTT.

V usage is TRBV20-1 and J usage is TRBJ2-7, with 8 nucleotides matching TRBD2. Germline CDR1 DFQATT, CDR2 SNEGSKA (reference sequence). The junction had 9 bases not matched to a gene; V was cut back by 3 bases and J by 5 bases. CDR3 length: 14 residues. CDR3 bases: TGCAGTGCTAGTCATCGGGAGGGCCTGAACGAGCAGTACTTC. Translated: CSASHREGLNEQYF.

The chain uses TRBV28 and TRBJ1-4; D possibly corresponds to TRBD1 (5 bases). Germline V gene data show CDR1 as MDHEN and CDR2 as SYDVKM. The ends were cut back, 5 bases at V and 8 bases at J, with 15 bases in the middle. CDR3 length: 14 residues. CDR3 DNA: TGTGCCAGCAGTACCCCAGTGGGGCGGGAAAAACTGTTTTTT. Translating it yields CASSTPVGREKLFF.

This rearrangement joins TRBV7-9 to TRBJ1-1; D unresolved. CDR1 SEHNR and CDR2 FQNEAQ come from the germline V gene (reference sequence). The length of the CDR3 is 15 residues. V lost 2 bases and J 3 bases, leaving 13 bases between the germline ends. In nucleotides, the CDR3 is TGTGCCAGCAGCTTACCCCCGGGTTGGGACACTGAAGCTTTCTTT. Its translation is CASSLPPGWDTEAFF.

This clone is a singleton in its sample. The chain carries TRBV28 and TRBJ1-3; 9 nucleotides align to TRBD1. This CDR3 is 15 amino acids long. Germline V gene lookup returns CDR1 MDHEN and CDR2 SYDVKM. With V trimmed by 5 bases and J by 4 bases, 6 bases remained unmatched. CDR3 region: CASSPTGGRGNTIYF. Here the CDR3 DNA reads TGTGCCAGCAGTCCTACAGGGGGCCGGGGAAACACCATATATTTT. The whole variable domain, remainder taken from reference TRBV28 and TRBJ1-3, is DVKVTQSSRYLVKRTGEKVFLECVQDMDHENMFWYRQDPGLGLRLIYFSYDVKMKEKGDIPEGYSVSREKKERFSLILESASTNQTSMYLCASSPTGGRGNTIYFGEGSWLTVV.

In DNA form, the CDR3 reads TGTGCCAGCAGCCAAGTGTCGAGTGCAACTAATGAAAAACTGTTTTTT. Protein product: CASSQVSSATNEKLFF. The J gene is TRBJ1-4, the V gene TRBV14; D call uncertain. CDR3 length: 16 amino acids. Deletions cut 1 base from V and 0 bases from J, with 9 bases between. Germline lookup yields CDR1 SGHDN and CDR2 FVKESK.

This chain joins TRBV19 and TRBJ2-1, with TRBD2 as a possible D gene (8 bases). CDR3 length: 13 amino acids. The germline V gene has CDR1 LNHDA and CDR2 SQIVND (reference sequence). Trimming stripped 6 bases from V and 7 bases from J, with 13 bases between. The CDR3 DNA is TGTGCCAGTAGCGGGAGGGGGCGGAATGAGCAGTTCTTC. Its protein is CASSGRGRNEQFF. Together with reference TRBV19 and TRBJ2-1, the CDR3 gives the full variable domain: DGGITQSPKYLFRKEGQNVTLSCEQNLNHDAMYWYRQDPGQGLRLIYYSQIVNDFQKGDIAEGYSVSREKKESFPLTVTSAQKNPTAFYLCASSGRGRNEQFFGPGTRLTVL.

The CDR3 region is CASSLRQGNSPLHF. In DNA form, the CDR3 reads TGTGCCAGCAGTCTGCGACAGGGCAATTCACCCCTCCACTTT. The chain joins TRBV6-5 to TRBJ1-6; 7 bases line up with TRBD1. V lost 5 bases, J lost 7 bases, and 5 bases stayed unmatched. This CDR3 has 14 residues. Germline V CDR1 and CDR2: MNHEY, SVGAGI.

This clone showed up just once. The rearrangement joins TRBV4-2 to TRBJ1-5; no reliable D call. Germline values: CDR1 LGHNA, CDR2 YNFKEQ. Trimming stripped 1 base from V and 7 bases from J, with 11 bases between. There are 14 residues in the CDR3. The CDR3 spells CASSQVMGGQPQHF. CDR3 nucleotides: TGTGCCAGCAGCCAAGTTATGGGCGGGCAGCCCCAGCATTTT.

The rearrangement links TRBV7-8 to TRBJ2-3; the match to TRBD2 covers 9 bases. Trimming removed 10 bases from V and 1 base from J; junction bases left unmatched: 6. The germline V gene encodes CDR1 SGHVS and CDR2 FQNEAQ. The CDR3 extends over 14 amino acids. The CDR3: CATQEREGTDTQYF. The CDR3 DNA is TGTGCCACCCAAGAGCGGGAGGGCACAGATACGCAGTATTTT.